The T cell receptor beta chain under discussion was sequenced for a study of Ad26.COV2.S vaccination and SARS-CoV-2 variants. Whole-study context: Once or twice, 56 days apart, Ad26.COV2.S was delivered intramuscularly.

Here immunoSEQ multiplex PCR was the method, and the copy in TCRdb shows in-frame clones only, minus some. This table holds hundreds of thousands of clones, 80% to 90% found once. This CDR3 has 14 residues. The germline V and J ends were trimmed by 4 bases and 3 bases, with 12 bases remaining between them. Germline-derived CDR1 and CDR2 are ENHRY and SYGVKD. As to treatment: 15 to 20 received Ad26.COV2.S at low or high dose, single or two shots; about 5 received placebo; per-sample allocation not given. The samples were gathered on day 63 after the first injection of vaccine or placebo. The chain is built from TRBV10-3 and TRBJ1-2; perhaps TRBD1 as D (6 bases). The receptor comes from a person between 18 and 65 years old who received the Ad26.COV2.S COVID-19 vaccine or a placebo. This specimen was peripheral blood, taken in a trial of Ad26.COV2.S vaccine versus placebo. CDR3: CAISGGGGDYGYTF. CDR3 DNA sequence: TGTGCCATCAGTGGGGGAGGGGGAGACTATGGCTACACCTTC.